One sample yielded the 22 T cell receptor beta chains listed below, sequenced in a study of cytomegalovirus exposure and HLA in healthy donors. PCR involved 60 Vbeta and 13 Jbeta primers. Using immunoSEQ multiplex PCR, the repertoire was profiled, and TCRdb retains in-frame clones only, with some absent. The sample includes 90,000 to 140,000 clones, about 80% seen only once; the top ten take around 2.1%. Input material: PBMCs. Receptor source: a man aged 25 to 40 in good health and CMV-seronegative.

V usage is TRBV5-4 and J usage is TRBJ2-5; 14 bases align to TRBD2. The CDR3 runs 19 residues. The germline gives CDR1 SGHNT, CDR2 YYREEE (reference sequence). With V trimmed by 2 bases and J by 2 bases, 11 bases remained unmatched. CDR3 sequence (DNA): TGTGCCAGCAGCTTCTCCCCGGGACTAGCGGGAGTTGGTCAAGAGACCCAGTACTTC. It specifies CASSFSPGLAGVGQETQYF.

This chain links TRBV4-3 with TRBJ1-3, with D maybe TRBD1 (6 bases). The CDR3 sequence is 17 residues long. Trimming left V 1 base short and J 1 base short, with 14 bases between. Germline CDR1 is LGHNA and CDR2 is YSLEER. The CDR3: CASSQGIDRFSGNTIYF. CDR3 DNA sequence: TGCGCCAGCAGCCAAGGGATAGACAGGTTTTCTGGAAACACCATATATTTT.

V is TRBV9 and J is TRBJ2-7, with 8 positions matching TRBD1. J gave up 6 bases and V 0 bases, and 14 bases lay outside the gene matches. CDR1 is SGDLS, CDR2 YYNGEE, per germline. The CDR3 is 17 residues long. CDR3 nucleotide sequence: TGTGCCAGCAGCGTAGGTGGCGACAGGGGTGTAAAGCGCGAGCAGTACTTC. This gives the protein CASSVGGDRGVKREQYF.

The chain carries TRBV10-3 and TRBJ1-2, with 8 bases aligning to TRBD1. V lost 3 bases, J lost 5 bases, and 8 bases stayed unmatched. Germline CDR1 ENHRY, CDR2 SYGVKD. This CDR3 spans 15 amino acids. CDR3 in DNA: TGTGCCATCAGTGATCTCGACAGGGGAAAGTATGGCTACACCTTC. Its protein product is CAISDLDRGKYGYTF.

The rearrangement links TRBV5-1 to TRBJ2-7; the match to TRBD2 covers 9 bases. Per germline, CDR1 SGHRS and CDR2 YFSETQ. J gave up 7 bases and V 4 bases, and 9 bases lay outside the gene matches. This CDR3 has 14 residues. CDR3 in DNA: TGCGCCAGCAGCGCGACTAGCGGAACCCGGGAGCAGTACTTC. Its protein is CASSATSGTREQYF.

The rearrangement joins TRBV7-2 to TRBJ1-1, with a weak D call TRBD1 (6 bases). Per germline, CDR1 SGHTA and CDR2 FQGNSA. The ends were cut back, 5 bases at V and 6 bases at J, with 22 bases in the middle. The CDR3 contains 16 residues. The chain's CDR3 is CASSRNREWSGPEAFF. The CDR3 coding sequence is TGTGCCAGCAGCCGAAACAGGGAGTGGTCCGGACCTGAAGCTTTCTTT.

The rearrangement links TRBV4-1 to TRBJ2-3, with 8 bases lining up with TRBD1. The germline gives CDR1 MGHRA, CDR2 YSYEKL. With 5 bases clipped from V and 3 bases from J, the junction kept 7 bases outside the gene matches. This CDR3 is built from 15 residues. In DNA form, the CDR3 reads TGCGCCAGCAGCACGCGGACAGGGAGTACAGATACGCAGTATTTT. Translation gives CASSTRTGSTDTQYF.

This clone has more than one count but fewer than ten. Other DNA variants within this sample encode the same CDR3. The V call is TRBV5-1, the J call TRBJ2-7; tentatively, D is TRBD1 (6 bases). This CDR3 region has 12 residues. V was clipped by 6 bases and J by 4 bases, with 11 bases between them. Germline CDR1 SGHRS, CDR2 YFSETQ. The CDR3 coding sequence is TGCGCCAGCACTGAACAGGGATACGAGCAGTACTTC. It is translated as CASTEQGYEQYF. The full variable domain, rest sourced from reference TRBV5-1 and TRBJ2-7, is KAGVTQTPRYLIKTRGQQVTLSCSPISGHRSVSWYQQTPGQGLQFLFEYFSETQRNKGNFPGRFSGRQFSNSRSEMNVSTLELGDSALYLCASTEQGYEQYFGPGTRLTVT.

The V and J genes are TRBV29-1 and TRBJ2-3; the match to TRBD1 covers 11 bases. Germline V lookup: CDR1 SQVTM, CDR2 ANQGSEA. V shed 1 base, J shed 6 bases, and the junction held 3 bases outside the gene matches. The CDR3 length is 14 residues. The CDR3 reads CSVEGTGGLDTQYF. DNA of the CDR3: TGCAGCGTTGAAGGGACAGGGGGCTTGGATACGCAGTATTTT.

The V gene is TRBV13, the J gene TRBJ2-7; D might be TRBD2 (6 bases). Germline values: CDR1 PRHDT, CDR2 FYEKMQ (reference sequence). V dropped 0 bases and J dropped 2 bases, with 8 bases sitting between them. This CDR3 region has 14 residues. CDR3 loop: CASSLGGEAYEQYF. CDR3 nucleotides: TGTGCCAGCAGCTTAGGCGGGGAGGCCTACGAGCAGTACTTC.

This chain uses TRBV28 with TRBJ1-2, with 9 bases fitting TRBD1. Trimming cost V 5 bases and J 7 bases; bases outside gene matches: 11. The length of the CDR3 is 15 residues. From germline, CDR1 is MDHEN and CDR2 SYDVKM. The CDR3 region has the DNA TGTGCCAGCAGTATCAGGACAGGGGTCGGGGTTGGCTACACCTTC. This gives the protein CASSIRTGVGVGYTF.

J is TRBJ2-7 and V is TRBV28; D not resolved. The ends were cut back, 3 bases at V and 3 bases at J, with 12 bases in the middle. CDR3 length: 14 residues. Germline loops: CDR1 MDHEN, CDR2 SYDVKM. Here the CDR3 DNA reads TGTGCCAGCAGTTTGCCGGGTTTGAGCTACGAGCAGTACTTC. Protein sequence: CASSLPGLSYEQYF.

V is TRBV2 and J is TRBJ1-2, with TRBD1 identical over 7 bases. The V and J ends lost 2 bases and 3 bases, in that order; junction bases with no gene match: 3. Per the germline V gene, CDR1 is SNHLY and CDR2 is FYNNEI. This CDR3 spans 14 amino acids. DNA for the CDR3: TGTGCCAGCAGTGAAACCCAGGGGGACTATGGCTACACCTTC. Its translation: CASSETQGDYGYTF.

This clone was seen only a few times. The genes are TRBV19 and TRBJ1-5; D remains ambiguous. Germline loops: CDR1 LNHDA, CDR2 SQIVND (reference sequence). The ends were cut back, 6 bases at V and 5 bases at J, with 11 bases in the middle. This CDR3 region has 13 residues. The CDR3 region is CASSSTEYQPQHF. The CDR3 region has the DNA TGTGCCAGTAGCAGTACAGAGTATCAGCCCCAGCATTTT.

With regard to this clone: No conserved phenylalanine or tryptophan is present at the end of the CDR3, so a read error is the likely explanation. The DNA is left out, because the CDR3 cannot be placed on it with certainty; the CDR3 is given as TCRdb lists it. This chain uses TRBV12-2 with TRBJ1-2; TRBD1, as called in the table, went unchecked against the DNA. TRBV12-2 is recorded as a pseudogene. The CDR3 is made up of 16 amino acids, end residues included. The CDR3 loop is CASRSRESSGTPAAPL.

The chain has TRBV5-4 and TRBJ2-1; 11 bases are shared with TRBD2. CDR1 is SGHNT and CDR2 is YYREEE in the germline V gene (reference sequence). V lost 5 bases to trimming and J lost 4 bases; unmatched junction nucleotides: 5. The CDR3 sequence is 15 residues long. The CDR3 loop reads CASRQGLAGYNEQFF. The DNA for the CDR3 is TGTGCCAGCAGACAAGGACTAGCGGGTTACAATGAGCAGTTCTTC.

The chain has TRBV5-1 and TRBJ1-2; 7 bases are a match to TRBD1. The CDR3 has 14 residues. CDR1 SGHRS and CDR2 YFSETQ come from the germline V gene. The V segment lost 4 bases and the J segment 10 bases; nucleotides outside the gene matches: 13. The CDR3 DNA sequence: TGCGCCAGCAGCCGGGGGTGGGGACAGATCTCCTACACCTTC. Its translation: CASSRGWGQISYTF. Looking up the rest from reference TRBV5-1 and TRBJ1-2 gives the full variable domain: KAGVTQTPRYLIKTRGQQVTLSCSPISGHRSVSWYQQTPGQGLQFLFEYFSETQRNKGNFPGRFSGRQFSNSRSEMNVSTLELGDSALYLCASSRGWGQISYTFGSGTRLTVV.

V gene TRBV9 combines with J gene TRBJ1-1, with 7 positions matching TRBD1. Unmatched junction bases numbered 4, after V lost 2 bases and J lost 0 bases. The CDR3 extends over 15 amino acids. Germline V gene sequence: CDR1 SGDLS, CDR2 YYNGEE. CDR3 nucleotides: TGTGCCAGCAGCGTTCAAGACAGGGTGAACACTGAAGCTTTCTTT. It codes for CASSVQDRVNTEAFF.

The CDR3 DNA is TGTGCCAGCAGCTTAAGGACCGGGACTAGCCTCGTAGAGCAGTTCTTC. Its protein is CASSLRTGTSLVEQFF. This chain joins TRBV7-3 and TRBJ2-1, with TRBD2 matching over 9 bases. The V gene's germline CDR1 is SGHTA and CDR2 FQGTGA. The CDR3 loop spans 16 amino acids. The V and J ends lost 1 base and 10 bases, in that order; junction bases with no gene match: 11.

The rearrangement joins TRBV11-2 to TRBJ1-1; no firm D call. This CDR3 spans 13 amino acids. The germline V and J ends were trimmed by 1 base and 5 bases, with 8 bases remaining between them. Germline CDR1 SGHAT, CDR2 FQNNGV. The CDR3 DNA reads TGTGCCAGCAGCTTAGTCTCCTCTACTGAAGCTTTCTTT. Translating it yields CASSLVSSTEAFF.

V gene TRBV5-1 combines with J gene TRBJ1-5; TRBD1 aligns across 7 bases. The CDR3 sequence is 20 residues long. Germline V CDR1 and CDR2: SGHRS, YFSETQ. J gave up 4 bases and V 5 bases, and 24 bases lay outside the gene matches. For the CDR3, the DNA is TGCGCCAGCAGTCTCCACTCCCTCCTTGCACAGGGGATGTGGAATCAGCCCCAGCATTTT. The encoded protein is CASSLHSLLAQGMWNQPQHF. The variable domain in full, completed from reference TRBV5-1 and TRBJ1-5, reads KAGVTQTPRYLIKTRGQQVTLSCSPISGHRSVSWYQQTPGQGLQFLFEYFSETQRNKGNFPGRFSGRQFSNSRSEMNVSTLELGDSALYLCASSLHSLLAQGMWNQPQHFGDGTRLSIL.

This chain joins TRBV7-6 and TRBJ1-6; 7 bases fit TRBD1. The germline gives CDR1 SGHVS, CDR2 FNYEAQ. V gave up 5 bases and J gave up 4 bases; unmatched junction bases: 8. The CDR3 is 16 residues long. The CDR3, as DNA: TGTGCCAGCAGCCTTAATCCGACAGGGTATAATTCACCCCTCCACTTT. Translation gives CASSLNPTGYNSPLHF.